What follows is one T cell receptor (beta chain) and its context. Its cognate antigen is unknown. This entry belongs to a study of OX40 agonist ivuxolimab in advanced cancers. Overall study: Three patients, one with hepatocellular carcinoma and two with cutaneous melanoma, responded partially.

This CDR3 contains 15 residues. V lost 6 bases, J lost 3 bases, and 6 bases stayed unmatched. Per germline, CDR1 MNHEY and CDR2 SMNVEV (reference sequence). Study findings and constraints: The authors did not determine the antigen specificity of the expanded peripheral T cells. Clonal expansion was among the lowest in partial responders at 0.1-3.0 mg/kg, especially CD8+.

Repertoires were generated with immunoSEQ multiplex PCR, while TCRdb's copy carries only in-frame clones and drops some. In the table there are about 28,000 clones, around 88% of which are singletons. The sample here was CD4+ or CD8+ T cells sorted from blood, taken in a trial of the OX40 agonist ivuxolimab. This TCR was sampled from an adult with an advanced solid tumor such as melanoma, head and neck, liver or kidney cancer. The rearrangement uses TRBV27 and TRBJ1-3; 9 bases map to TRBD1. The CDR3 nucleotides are TGTGCCAGCAGCCCAACAGGGGGCGATGGAAACACCATATATTTT. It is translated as CASSPTGGDGNTIYF.